This T cell receptor beta chain is drawn from a study of shared clonotypes between healthy human individuals. Data came from immunoSEQ multiplex PCR; TCRdb stores just in-frame clones and leaves some out. This sample has over 1.4 million clones, with more than 95% found just once. In regard to this clone: No antigen is known for it.

Broader study findings: For sorted subsets, rarefaction showed incomplete sequencing despite large depth.

The sequenced sample consisted of naive CD4+ T cells sorted from blood. Subset meaning: CD45RA+ positively selected. The receptor was isolated from a man in his thirties or forties in good health.

This CDR3 reads CASSLGTGTSGRNEQFF. In DNA, the CDR3 is TGTGCCAGCAGCTTGGGGACTGGGACTAGCGGACGGAATGAGCAGTTCTTC. This rearrangement joins TRBV5-5 to TRBJ2-1; 11 nucleotides agree with TRBD2. Germline CDR1 reads SGHKS; CDR2 reads YYEKEE (reference sequence). This CDR3 comprises 17 residues. Trimming took 0 bases from V and 7 from J; bases not matched to a gene: 9. The variable domain in full, completed from reference TRBV5-5 and TRBJ2-1, reads DAGVTQSPTHLIKTRGQQVTLRCSPISGHKSVSWYQQVLGQGPQFIFQYYEKEERGRGNFPDRFSARQFPNYSSELNVNALLLGDSALYLCASSLGTGTSGRNEQFFGPGTRLTVL.